This TCR beta chain was found in a study of T cells in Graves' hyperthyroidism and ophthalmopathy. Ten or more counts support this clonotype. At one of its ends the junction is not consistent with the germline gene, which may arise from a read error. Each patient was aged 18 to 65 and had newly diagnosed hyperthyroidism of under 2 months' duration. The CDR3 is 13 residues long. Germline-derived CDR1 and CDR2 are SSHAT and FNYEAQ (reference sequence). What was amplified from RNA transcripts were TCR beta CDR3 regions. The HTBI primer set was used in a first-round RT-PCR of the TCR CDR3. From the multiplex PCR reads, TCRdb called clonotypes with MiXCR, one entry per CDR3 protein. The sample includes about 280,000 distinct CDR3 sequences, around 25% of them seen just once.

The sequence derives from a man in his forties with Graves' hyperthyroidism that later progressed to Graves' ophthalmopathy. Sequencing was done on a sample of blood. The V call is TRBV7-7, the J call TRBJ1-1; D gene uncertain. The CDR3 spells CASSFSKNTEAFF. DNA of the CDR3: TGTGCTAGCAGCTTCTCCAAGAACACTGAAGCTTTCTTT. Filled out from reference TRBV7-7 and TRBJ1-1, the complete variable domain reads GAGVSQSPRYKVTKRGQDVTLRCDPISSHATLYWYQQALGQGPEFLTYFNYEAQPDKSGLPSDRFSAERPEGSISTLTIQRTEQRDSAMYRCASSFSKNTEAFFGQGTRLTVV.